This TCR beta chain is from a study of blood T cells in healthy people across ages. Findings of the study overall: Any conclusive comparison of naive versus antigen-experienced cells was prevented by using unsorted PBMCs. It was held that diversity estimates obtained from one million T cells represented underestimates.

Germline values: CDR1 DFQATT, CDR2 SNEGSKA (reference sequence). This CDR3 has 14 amino acids. Worth noting for this clonotype: Its antigen is unknown. The junction shows a germline mismatch at one end, possibly a read error.

Peripheral blood from each donor was collected in a volume of about 10 milliliters. No fewer than 6 million PBMCs went into each sample. A sample-barcoded 5' primer and a J-beta primer mix were used in a second PCR of roughly 6 to 11 cycles. MiXCR, applied by TCRdb to the 5' RACE reads, yields one record per CDR3 protein. The sample shows approximately 320,000 distinct CDR3 sequences, 27% of them seen only once. Material: blood. This chain links TRBV20-1 with TRBJ2-5, with D possibly being TRBD1 or TRBD2 (5 bases each). The TCR originated in a woman aged 70-85 years in good health. The CDR3 reads CSARDEQGTTSLFF. For the CDR3, the DNA is TGCAGTGCTAGAGATGAACAAGGGACCACCAGCCTGTTCTTC.